The next 14 T cell receptor beta chains were all read from a single sample in a study of early T cells in non-severe SARS-CoV-2 infection. TCRdb re-called the 5' RACE reads with MiXCR, one entry per CDR3 protein. The sample has about 45,000 distinct CDR3 sequences, about 9.9% seen once. Sequencing was done on a sample of whole blood. The origin of the receptors is an adult who was a healthcare worker with PCR-confirmed SARS-CoV-2 infection or an uninfected control (not recorded which).

The rearrangement joins TRBV15 to TRBJ1-4; no reliable D call. CDR3 length: 15 amino acids. The V gene lost 3 bases and the J gene lost 7 bases, with 15 bases spanning the gap. In germline, CDR1 is LNHNV, CDR2 YYDKDF (reference sequence). DNA of the CDR3: TGTGCCACCAGCAGGACTATAGGGATAAGTGAAAAACTGTTTTTT. This codes for CATSRTIGISEKLFF.

CDR3 sequence reads: CASSLGGLAEETQYF. CDR3 nucleotides: TGTGCCAGCAGTTTGGGGGGACTAGCGGAAGAGACCCAGTACTTC. The V call is TRBV12-3 or TRBV12-4, the J call TRBJ2-5, with 11 bases matching TRBD2. Germline trimming cut 3 bases from V and 3 bases from J; bases unmatched to any gene: 3. The length of the CDR3 is 15 residues.

Ten or more counts support this clonotype. The chain joins TRBV12-3 or TRBV12-4 to TRBJ1-2; unclear D gene. The CDR3 has 13 residues. V was trimmed by 5 bases and J by 8 bases, leaving 15 bases between them. The CDR3: CASSIYGTTGYTF. CDR3 nucleotides: TGTGCCAGCAGTATCTACGGCACGACCGGCTACACCTTC.

On this clonotype itself: This may be a read error, as it is one base from a much larger clone. The chain has TRBV7-9 and TRBJ2-1; 9 positions match TRBD2. CDR1 and CDR2 from the germline V gene are SEHNR and FQNEAQ (reference sequence). The length of the CDR3 is 16 residues. The CDR3 loop is CPSSLYSGSGADEQFF. CDR3 nucleotide sequence: TGTCCCAGCAGCTTGTATAGCGGGAGCGGGGCTGATGAGCAGTTCTTC.

As to this clonotype: With a much larger clone just one base away, this may be a read error. V gene TRBV29-1 combines with J gene TRBJ2-1, with 13 bases that match TRBD2. The CDR3 is 15 amino acids. Germline CDR1 reads SQVTM; CDR2 reads ANQGSEA. J gave up 5 bases and V 4 bases, and 5 bases lay outside the gene matches. The CDR3 spells CSVVWTSGRHNEQFF. DNA of the CDR3: TGCAGCGTTGTATGGACTAGCGGGAGACACAATGAGCAGTTCTTC.

This clonotype was recorded many times. The chain employs TRBV5-1 and TRBJ2-7; the D gene is possibly TRBD1 (6 bases). Looked up from germline, CDR1 is SGHRS and CDR2 is YFSETQ. This CDR3 region has 15 residues. V was clipped by 0 bases and J by 3 bases, with 13 bases between them. DNA of the CDR3: TGCGCCAGCAGCTTGGCCATGAGGGGGTTCTACGAGCAGTACTTC. Its protein product is CASSLAMRGFYEQYF.

This clonotype was seen many times. The chain uses TRBV3-1 and TRBJ2-4, with D possibly TRBD2 on 7 matching bases. This CDR3 comprises 18 residues. Germline CDR1 reads LGHDT; CDR2 reads YNNKEL (reference sequence). V was cut by 4 bases and J by 3 bases, with 22 bases left in between. CDR3: CASSPNPRGGFGKNIQYF. DNA of the CDR3: TGTGCCAGCAGCCCGAATCCTAGGGGGGGCTTCGGCAAAAACATTCAGTACTTC.

This clonotype was counted many times. The chain carries TRBV7-2 and TRBJ2-1; 10 nucleotides match TRBD2. The V gene's germline CDR1 is SGHTA and CDR2 FQGNSA. There are 15 residues in the CDR3. Germline trimming cut 5 bases from V and 14 bases from J; bases unmatched to any gene: 15. The chain's CDR3 is CASSPTGLAPAGEFF. The CDR3 DNA is TGTGCCAGCAGCCCTACGGGACTAGCGCCCGCAGGGGAGTTCTTC.

A few counts support this clonotype. This sequence joins TRBV7-2 and TRBJ2-7; no firm D call. The CDR3 sequence is 14 residues long. The V and J ends lost 6 bases and 3 bases respectively, with 15 bases between them. CDR1 and CDR2 from the germline V gene are SGHTA and FQGNSA. This CDR3 reads CASSPLGTNYEQYF. CDR3 coding DNA: TGTGCCAGCAGTCCACTGGGAACCAACTACGAGCAGTACTTC.

This clonotype was detected many times. The chain couples TRBV29-1 to TRBJ1-2, with D unresolved. Germline CDR1 reads SQVTM; CDR2 reads ANQGSEA. This CDR3 contains 13 residues. Deletions cut 0 bases from V and 8 bases from J, with 13 bases between. Here the CDR3 reads CSVEESADRGYTF. The DNA of the CDR3 is TGCAGCGTTGAAGAGTCGGCAGATAGGGGCTACACCTTC.

This clonotype was detected many times. The chain links TRBV28 to TRBJ1-1; D remains ambiguous. The germline CDR1 and CDR2 sequences are MDHEN and SYDVKM. V lost 3 bases and J 5 bases, leaving 4 bases between the germline ends. The CDR3 runs to 11 residues. The CDR3 here is CASSLRTEAFF. DNA of the CDR3: TGTGCCAGCAGTTTGAGGACTGAAGCTTTCTTT.

V gene TRBV5-4 combines with J gene TRBJ2-6; 10 positions match TRBD2. V was pared by 4 bases and J by 0 bases, with 7 bases of the junction left unmatched. The V gene's germline CDR1 is SGHNT and CDR2 YYREEE (reference sequence). The length of the CDR3 is 18 residues. The CDR3 DNA follows: TGTGCCAGCAGCGCCTGGACTAGCGGAAGCTCTGGGGCCAACGTCCTGACTTTC. Encoded protein: CASSAWTSGSSGANVLTF.

The J gene is TRBJ2-6, the V gene TRBV3-1; D ambiguous. Germline CDR1 reads LGHDT; CDR2 reads YNNKEL (reference sequence). Trimming cost V 4 bases and J 0 bases, with 13 bases left between them. The CDR3 covers 17 residues. CDR3 in DNA: TGTGCCAGCAGCCTACGGCAGACTTTCTCTGGGGCCAACGTCCTGACTTTC. Residues: CASSLRQTFSGANVLTF.

Ten or more counts support this clonotype. This chain links TRBV29-1 with TRBJ1-5, with 7 bases fitting TRBD1. CDR1 and CDR2 from the germline V gene are SQVTM and ANQGSEA. The junction had 2 bases not matched to a gene; V was cut back by 4 bases and J by 5 bases. This CDR3 comprises 12 residues. CDR3 DNA sequence: TGCAGCGTTGCTCAGGGGGATCAGCCCCAGCATTTT. It specifies CSVAQGDQPQHF.